This is a list of T cell receptor beta chains from one sample in a study of blood T cell repertoires in COVID-19. Libraries were prepared by immunoSEQ multiplex PCR; TCRdb keeps only in-frame clonotypes and omits some of them. This sample has about 68,000 clones; roughly 90% occur once, and the top ten carry over 7.5%. Sequenced: peripheral blood. The receptors come from a young man with acute or convalescent COVID-19. CDR3s include the opening cysteine and the closing phenylalanine or tryptophan. D genes are given only for firm matches. Only some rows state a clone size, as once, few, many or a class for expanded clones.

size	V	D	J	DNA	CDR3
once	TRBV5-6	TRBD2	TRBJ2-1	TGTGCCAGCAGCTGGGGACTATACAATGAGCAGTTCTTC	CASSWGLYNEQFF
once	TRBV7-2	TRBD2	TRBJ2-4	TGTGCCAGCAGCTTACAACTAGCGGGAGGGAAGCTTCAGTACTTC	CASSLQLAGGKLQYF
once	TRBV9	TRBD2	TRBJ2-5	TGTGCCAGCAGCCAGACTAGCGGGAGGGCCCAACAAGAGACCCAGTACTTC	CASSQTSGRAQQETQYF
NA	TRBV4-1	NA	TRBJ2-7	TGCGCCAGCAGCCAAGAAGGGAGCTACGAGCAGTACTTC	CASSQEGSYEQYF
NA	TRBV11-2	NA	TRBJ2-7	TGTGCCAGCAGCCTGGGACAAGGCGGCGAGCAGTACTTC	CASSLGQGGEQYF
NA	TRBV6-5	NA	TRBJ2-1	TGTGCCACAAGGGCTTACAGGGAGGGCAATGAGCAGTTCTTC	CATRAYREGNEQFF
few	TRBV7-8	NA	TRBJ2-7	TGTGCCAGCAGAGGGGGTCGCGAGCAGTACTTC	CASRGGREQYF
NA	TRBV6-6	TRBD1	TRBJ2-7	TGTGCCAGCCGGGATGGGACAGGATCATCCTACGAGCAGTACTTC	CASRDGTGSSYEQYF
NA	TRBV7-8	NA	TRBJ2-6	TGTGCCAGCAGCTTGGGCCTAACCCATACTGCTGGGGCCAACGTCCTGACTTTC	CASSLGLTHTAGANVLTF
NA	TRBV7-9	TRBD1	TRBJ1-2	TGTGCCAGCAGCTTTGTTGCAGGGGGTGGCGGCTACACCTTC	CASSFVAGGGGYTF
once	TRBV11-3	NA	TRBJ2-7	TGTGCCAGCAGCTTAGGGCCACACTACGAGCAGTACTTC	CASSLGPHYEQYF
NA	TRBV2	TRBD1	TRBJ2-6	TGTGCCTCATTGGACAGGAATGATTACTCTGGGGCCAACGTCCTGACTTTC	CASLDRNDYSGANVLTF
NA	TRBV9	NA	TRBJ2-3	TGTGCCAGCAGCGTAGATCTTGGACACACAGATACGCAGTATTTT	CASSVDLGHTDTQYF
NA	TRBV19	NA	TRBJ2-5	TGTGCCAGTAGTATAGATCTAGGGGGATCTGAGACCCAGTACTTC	CASSIDLGGSETQYF
few	TRBV30	TRBD1	TRBJ2-3	TGTGCCTGGACCCAGGGGGTTGTCACAGATACGCAGTATTTT	CAWTQGVVTDTQYF
few	TRBV2	NA	TRBJ2-5	TGTGCCAGCAGCATCCAAGAGACCCAGTACTTC	CASSIQETQYF
NA	TRBV7-2	NA	TRBJ2-2	TGTGCCAGCAGCTTAGGACTGTCTTCCGGGGAGCTGTTTTTT	CASSLGLSSGELFF
NA	TRBV7-3	NA	TRBJ2-2	TGTGCCAGCAGCTTAATAGGGGCCGGGGAGCTGTTTTTT	CASSLIGAGELFF
once	TRBV2	NA	TRBJ2-1	TGTGCCAGCAGTGAGAGGAGGGCGGACCGGTGGGGTACTGAGCAGTTCTTC	CASSERRADRWGTEQFF
few	TRBV5-1	NA	TRBJ1-4	TGCGCCAGCAGCACTACGACGACGAAGGAAAAACTGTTTTTT	CASSTTTTKEKLFF
NA	TRBV19	NA	TRBJ2-1	TGTGCCAGTAGTACCTATCTTCTGGGCGAGCAGTTCTTC	CASSTYLLGEQFF
few	TRBV6-4	TRBD2	TRBJ2-7	TGTGCCAGCGGGCCGGGAGGGAAGGAGCAGTACTTC	CASGPGGKEQYF
NA	TRBV7-9	NA	TRBJ2-3	TGTGCCAGCAGCCCAATAACAACGAGCACAGATACGCAGTATTTT	CASSPITTSTDTQYF
NA	TRBV28	NA	TRBJ2-7	TGTGCCAGCAGCACCGACACAAAGTTCTACGAGCAGTACTTC	CASSTDTKFYEQYF
NA	TRBV29-1	TRBD2	TRBJ2-1	TGCAGCGTTGGTCGCGGGAGGGCCCTCGGTGAGCAGTTCTTC	CSVGRGRALGEQFF
NA	TRBV9	TRBD1	TRBJ2-1	TGTGCCAGCAGCCCGAGGACAGGGGCCGGAAATGAGCAGTTCTTC	CASSPRTGAGNEQFF
NA	TRBV9	TRBD2	TRBJ2-1	TGTGCCAGCAGCGCCGCTAGCGGGAAAATGTATGAGCAGTTCTTC	CASSAASGKMYEQFF
NA	TRBV5-4	NA	TRBJ2-7	TGTGCCAGCAGCTTGGATTGGAGCTCCTACGAGCAGTACTTC	CASSLDWSSYEQYF
NA	TRBV5-8	NA	TRBJ1-5	TGTGCCAGCAGCTTTCCAGGGGATCAGCCCCAGCATTTT	CASSFPGDQPQHF
NA	TRBV19	NA	TRBJ2-1	TGTGCCAGTAGTATAGGCCCAGGGATAGATGAGCAGTTCTTC	CASSIGPGIDEQFF
NA	TRBV28	TRBD2	TRBJ2-3	TGTGCCAGCCATGGGCTAGCGGGAGGAAGCACGCAGTATTTT	CASHGLAGGSTQYF
NA	TRBV7-8	TRBD1	TRBJ2-7	TGTGCCAGCAGCCCGAGGACAGGGCACTACGAGCAGTACTTC	CASSPRTGHYEQYF
NA	TRBV7-2	TRBD2	TRBJ2-7	TGTGCCAGCAGCTTAATGAGGGAGGGGCACGAGCAGTACTTC	CASSLMREGHEQYF
NA	TRBV2	TRBD1	TRBJ1-3	TGTGCCAGCAGTCTTACAGGGGGCCCTGGAAACACCATATATTTT	CASSLTGGPGNTIYF
NA	TRBV2	NA	TRBJ1-3	TGTGCCAGCAGTGACATGAACACCATATATTTT	CASSDMNTIYF
NA	TRBV3-1/TRBV3-2	TRBD2	TRBJ2-7	TGTGCCACCTCCGGGACTAGCGTCGTTCGGGACGAGCAGTACTTC	CATSGTSVVRDEQYF
NA	TRBV7-3	TRBD2	TRBJ2-2	TGTGCCAGCAGCTGCGGGAGTTATTGCACCGGGGAGCTGTTTTTT	CASSCGSYCTGELFF
NA	TRBV18	NA	TRBJ2-5	TGTGCCAGCTCACCGGGCAGGGTCGAAGAGACCCAGTACTTC	CASSPGRVEETQYF
NA	TRBV9	NA	TRBJ2-3	TGTGCCAGCAGCGTACAGGCCACAGATACGCAGTATTTT	CASSVQATDTQYF
NA	TRBV18	TRBD2	TRBJ2-1	TGTGCCAGCTCACACGGGACTAGCGGGGGGAATGAGCAGTTCTTC	CASSHGTSGGNEQFF
NA	TRBV9	TRBD2	TRBJ2-3	TGTGCCAGCAGCGTAGCTTTCGGGGGGGGGACAGATACGCAGTATTTT	CASSVAFGGGTDTQYF